The 27 T cell receptor beta chains below come from one sample, sequenced in a study of T cell responses to AZD1222 COVID-19 vaccine. This table comes from immunoSEQ multiplex PCR, and its TCRdb copy is limited to in-frame clones, with some not included. The sample contains some 92,000 clones, roughly nine tenths of which appear only once. The sample here was peripheral blood, taken on day 0 of AZD1222 vaccination. The receptors shown here come from an adult in good health.

The V and J genes are TRBV6-5 and TRBJ2-1, with 10 bases that match TRBD1. CDR1 is MNHEY and CDR2 is SVGAGI in the germline V gene. CDR3 size: 14 residues. V lost 4 bases and J lost 9; bases outside the gene matches: 6. CDR3 amino acids: CASSSLGTGAEQFF. The CDR3 coding sequence is TGTGCCAGCAGTTCCCTCGGGACAGGGGCTGAGCAGTTCTTC.

This clone was seen just once. The chain couples TRBV9 to TRBJ2-2, with D possibly TRBD1 on 5 matching bases. V lost 3 bases and J lost 5, with 14 bases in between. The CDR3 extends over 15 amino acids. The germline gives CDR1 SGDLS, CDR2 YYNGEE. The CDR3 loop is CASSASLGVTGELFF. For the CDR3, the DNA is TGTGCCAGCAGCGCATCGTTAGGGGTTACCGGGGAGCTGTTTTTT.

The CDR3 spells CASSYRPRLAGGGETQYF. The CDR3 DNA sequence: TGTGCCAGCAGTTATCGCCCGAGACTAGCGGGAGGTGGGGAGACCCAGTACTTC. The rearrangement links TRBV6-2 or TRBV6-3 to TRBJ2-5; 13 bases match TRBD2. The V gene end was trimmed by 3 bases and the J gene end by 5 bases; junction bases not matched to a gene: 12. This CDR3 spans 18 amino acids. CDR1 MNHEY and CDR2 SVGEGT come from the germline V gene.

This sequence joins TRBV5-1 and TRBJ2-7; D gene unclear. V lost 6 bases, J lost 4 bases, and 17 bases lay in between. The CDR3 loop spans 14 amino acids. Germline V gene lookup returns CDR1 SGHRS and CDR2 YFSETQ. The CDR3, as DNA: TGCGCCAGCAAAATGGCGGTGGCACGGTACGAGCAGTACTTC. This sequence encodes CASKMAVARYEQYF.

This chain joins TRBV3-1 (or the pseudogene TRBV3-2) and TRBJ2-1; perhaps TRBD1 as D (6 bases). CDR3 length: 14 amino acids. Germline lookup yields CDR1 LGHDT and CDR2 YNNKEL (reference sequence). Trimming stripped 1 base from V and 9 bases from J, with 13 bases between. The CDR3: CASSQGQEAAEQFF. CDR3 nucleotide sequence: TGTGCCAGCAGCCAAGGACAGGAAGCGGCTGAGCAGTTCTTC.

Of note for this clone: The sample carries other DNA sequences with the same CDR3. J is TRBJ2-7 and V is TRBV18; D not resolved. The CDR3 loop spans 13 amino acids. Trimming shortened V by 1 base and J by 2 bases, and 6 bases separated the two germline ends. Germline V lookup: CDR1 KGHSH, CDR2 LQKENI. The CDR3 bases are TGTGCCAGCTCACCACGCAGTACCTACGAGCAGTACTTC. Protein product: CASSPRSTYEQYF.

This chain uses TRBV15 with TRBJ1-2, with 7 bases fitting TRBD1. CDR1 and CDR2 from the germline V gene are LNHNV and YYDKDF (reference sequence). After removal of 3 bases from V and 6 bases from J, the junction contained 7 bases not matched to a gene. This CDR3 comprises 14 residues. CDR3: CATSSGTASNGYTF. For the CDR3, the DNA is TGTGCCACCAGCAGCGGGACAGCGTCGAATGGCTACACCTTC.

This clone showed up just once. The chain combines TRBV29-1 with TRBJ2-3, with 7 bases that match TRBD2. J was trimmed by 2 bases and V by 3 bases; bases with no gene match: 5. Germline loops: CDR1 SQVTM, CDR2 ANQGSEA. CDR3 length equals 14 residues. The DNA of the CDR3 is TGCAGCGTTGACGCGGGAGCTTACACAGATACGCAGTATTTT. Amino acids: CSVDAGAYTDTQYF.

This clone appeared a single time. J is TRBJ2-4 and V is TRBV12-3 or TRBV12-4; D is ambiguous. Trimming pared 6 bases from V and 6 bases from J, leaving 12 bases between. The CDR3 consists of 13 residues. The CDR3 DNA sequence: TGTGCCAGCAGCCCCGCCGTGGTAAACATTCAGTACTTC. Protein product: CASSPAVVNIQYF.

The chain employs TRBV5-1 and TRBJ1-2; D is unresolved. CDR1 is SGHRS and CDR2 is YFSETQ in the germline V gene. V lost 0 bases and J 13 bases, leaving 10 bases between the germline ends. This CDR3 is 11 amino acids long. The CDR3 protein is CASSLELSSTF. In DNA form, the CDR3 reads TGCGCCAGCAGCTTGGAGCTGTCCTCCACCTTC.

This clone occurred a few times. The V gene is TRBV7-2, the J gene TRBJ1-6; D unclear. The CDR3 runs 12 residues. Trimming removed 2 bases from V and 10 bases from J, with 6 bases in between. The germline V gene encodes CDR1 SGHTA and CDR2 FQGNSA. The CDR3 bases are TGTGCCAGCAGCTTATACGACTCACCCCTCCACTTT. Its protein is CASSLYDSPLHF.

The rearrangement uses TRBV7-2 and TRBJ1-1; D is perhaps TRBD1 (5 bases). The CDR3 covers 15 residues. CDR1 and CDR2 from the germline V gene are SGHTA and FQGNSA. Trimming removed 4 bases at V and 0 bases at J, with 12 bases between. Written as DNA, the CDR3 is TGTGCCAGCAGCTCTCAGGGTCGGGTGAACACTGAAGCTTTCTTT. It codes for CASSSQGRVNTEAFF.

The chain uses TRBV6-6 and TRBJ2-5, with D possibly TRBD1 on 7 matching bases. CDR1 is MNHNY and CDR2 is SVGAGI in the germline V gene (reference sequence). V was pared by 2 bases and J by 2 bases, with 12 bases between. CDR3 length: 15 amino acids. CDR3 bases: TGTGCCAGCAGTTACGGGCGGGGACAGCAAGAGACCCAGTACTTC. Its translation: CASSYGRGQQETQYF.

V gene TRBV6-4 combines with J gene TRBJ2-2; 7 positions match TRBD1. The CDR3 sequence is 15 residues long. CDR1 is MRHNA, CDR2 SNTAGT, per germline. J gave up 1 base and V 6 bases, and 5 bases lay outside the gene matches. CDR3 sequence reads: CASSAGQENTGELFF. DNA for the CDR3: TGTGCCAGCAGCGCTGGACAGGAGAACACCGGGGAGCTGTTTTTT.

The chain links TRBV11-2 to TRBJ2-7, with D possibly TRBD1 on 6 matching bases. V was shortened by 3 bases and J by 4 bases, with 10 bases between the two germline ends. Looked up from germline, CDR1 is SGHAT and CDR2 is FQNNGV. The CDR3 is 13 residues long. The CDR3 DNA sequence: TGTGCCAGCAGCTTTGTAAGGGGGTACGAGCAGTACTTC. This gives the protein CASSFVRGYEQYF.

This clone showed up just a few times. This rearrangement joins TRBV2 to TRBJ2-7; D perhaps matches TRBD1 (5 bases). The V end was cut by 7 bases, the J end by 5 bases, with 15 bases between. Per the germline V gene, CDR1 is SNHLY and CDR2 is FYNNEI. The CDR3 sequence is 13 residues long. The CDR3 DNA reads TGTGCCAGCACTATGGAACAGGATAACGAGCAGTACTTC. This translates into CASTMEQDNEQYF. The entire variable domain, with the rest obtained from reference TRBV2 and TRBJ2-7, is as follows: EPEVTQTPSHQVTQMGQEVILRCVPISNHLYFYWYRQILGQKVEFLVSFYNNEISEKSEIFDDQFSVERPDGSNFTLKIRSTKLEDSAMYFCASTMEQDNEQYFGPGTRLTVT.

The table lists this clone with a few counts. The V and J genes are TRBV9 and TRBJ2-1; D call uncertain. V lost 0 bases to trimming and J lost 1 base, with 8 bases between them. The length of the CDR3 is 15 residues. Per germline, CDR1 SGDLS and CDR2 YYNGEE. The CDR3 protein is CASSVGVESYNEQFF. The CDR3 coding sequence is TGTGCCAGCAGCGTAGGAGTGGAGTCCTACAATGAGCAGTTCTTC.

The rearrangement uses TRBV7-9 and TRBJ2-7; the D is unclear. Trimming shortened V by 4 bases and J by 3 bases, and 16 bases separated the two germline ends. This CDR3 is built from 15 residues. Germline CDR1 reads SEHNR; CDR2 reads FQNEAQ (reference sequence). The CDR3 reads CASSSPTTQYYEQYF. In nucleotides, the CDR3 is TGTGCCAGCAGCTCCCCCACCACCCAATACTACGAGCAGTACTTC. The whole variable domain, remainder taken from reference TRBV7-9 and TRBJ2-7, is DTGVSQNPRHKITKRGQNVTFRCDPISEHNRLYWYRQTLGQGPEFLTYFQNEAQLEKSRLLSDRFSAERPKGSFSTLEIQRTEQGDSAMYLCASSSPTTQYYEQYFGPGTRLTVT.

This chain connects TRBV19 to TRBJ1-1, with a tentative D call TRBD1 (5 bases). Germline lookup yields CDR1 LNHDA and CDR2 SQIVND (reference sequence). The CDR3 contains 15 residues. V was cut by 7 bases and J by 0 bases, with 15 bases left in between. The CDR3 protein is CASKTQGAVNTEAFF. In nucleotides, the CDR3 is TGTGCCAGTAAAACCCAGGGCGCGGTGAACACTGAAGCTTTCTTT.

CDR3 protein: CSVVSQRGTEAFF. As DNA, the CDR3 is TGCAGCGTTGTATCGCAACGAGGGACTGAAGCTTTCTTT. The chain joins TRBV29-1 to TRBJ1-1, with no clear D. Germline assignment: CDR1 SQVTM and CDR2 ANQGSEA. Trimming cost V 4 bases and J 5 bases, with 14 bases left between them. The CDR3 is 13 amino acids.

The V gene is TRBV5-1, the J gene TRBJ2-5; TRBD1 agrees at 9 bases. V gave up 0 bases and J gave up 5 bases; unmatched junction bases: 8. CDR1 is SGHRS and CDR2 is YFSETQ in the germline V gene. The CDR3 is 16 residues long. Written as DNA, the CDR3 is TGCGCCAGCAGCTTGGCCCCACAGGGGGCGTTGGAGACCCAGTACTTC. Its translation: CASSLAPQGALETQYF.

The V gene is TRBV19, the J gene TRBJ1-5; 9 positions agree with TRBD1. The CDR3 is 14 residues long. Germline assignment: CDR1 LNHDA and CDR2 SQIVND (reference sequence). V shed 1 base, J shed 5 bases, and the junction held 0 bases outside the gene matches. As DNA, the CDR3 is TGTGCCAGTAGTATAGGGGACAGGGATCAGCCCCAGCATTTT. This gives the protein CASSIGDRDQPQHF.

The rearrangement joins TRBV6-4 to TRBJ1-2; the match to TRBD1 covers 7 bases. The CDR3 is made up of 14 amino acids. Germline trimming cut 0 bases from V and 6 bases from J; bases unmatched to any gene: 4. Germline CDR1 MRHNA, CDR2 SNTAGT. The chain's CDR3 is CASSDSGTVNGYTF. The DNA of the CDR3 is TGTGCCAGCAGTGACTCGGGGACAGTGAATGGCTACACCTTC.

The chain has TRBV5-8 and TRBJ1-2; D is undetermined. Germline loops: CDR1 SGHTS, CDR2 YDEGEE. The CDR3 extends over 15 amino acids. The V end lost 0 bases, the J end lost 4 bases, and 13 bases lay between the germline ends. The CDR3 coding sequence is TGTGCCAGCAGCTTGGAGCAAAGGGTCGGCTATGGCTACACCTTC. This encodes CASSLEQRVGYGYTF.

The CDR3 DNA reads as TGTGCCAGCAGCCAAGATCTCGTGCTTGGAGGGGGCAAAGGAGCTTTCTTT. Its translation: CASSQDLVLGGGKGAFF. The genes are TRBV3-1 (or the pseudogene TRBV3-2) and TRBJ1-1; 7 nucleotides align to TRBD1. Trimming took 0 bases from V and 10 from J; bases not matched to a gene: 17. This CDR3 spans 17 amino acids. Germline V gene sequence: CDR1 LGHDT, CDR2 YNNKEL (reference sequence).

The chain links TRBV6-5 to TRBJ1-2; TRBD1 matches at 8 bases. Trimming removed 6 bases from V and 2 bases from J; junction bases left unmatched: 5. CDR3 length: 14 amino acids. Germline V gene lookup returns CDR1 MNHEY and CDR2 SVGAGI. As DNA, the CDR3 is TGTGCCAGCAGGGACAGGGTTGGAAACTATGGCTACACCTTC. It translates to CASRDRVGNYGYTF.

The chain is built from TRBV6-5 and TRBJ1-2, with D perhaps TRBD1 (6 bases). Germline CDR1 is MNHEY and CDR2 is SVGAGI. The CDR3 extends over 15 amino acids. V was clipped by 6 bases and J by 1 base, with 15 bases between them. Here the CDR3 DNA reads TGTGCCAGCAGGTCGCCGGACAGAAGTAACTATGGCTACACCTTC. This sequence encodes CASRSPDRSNYGYTF.